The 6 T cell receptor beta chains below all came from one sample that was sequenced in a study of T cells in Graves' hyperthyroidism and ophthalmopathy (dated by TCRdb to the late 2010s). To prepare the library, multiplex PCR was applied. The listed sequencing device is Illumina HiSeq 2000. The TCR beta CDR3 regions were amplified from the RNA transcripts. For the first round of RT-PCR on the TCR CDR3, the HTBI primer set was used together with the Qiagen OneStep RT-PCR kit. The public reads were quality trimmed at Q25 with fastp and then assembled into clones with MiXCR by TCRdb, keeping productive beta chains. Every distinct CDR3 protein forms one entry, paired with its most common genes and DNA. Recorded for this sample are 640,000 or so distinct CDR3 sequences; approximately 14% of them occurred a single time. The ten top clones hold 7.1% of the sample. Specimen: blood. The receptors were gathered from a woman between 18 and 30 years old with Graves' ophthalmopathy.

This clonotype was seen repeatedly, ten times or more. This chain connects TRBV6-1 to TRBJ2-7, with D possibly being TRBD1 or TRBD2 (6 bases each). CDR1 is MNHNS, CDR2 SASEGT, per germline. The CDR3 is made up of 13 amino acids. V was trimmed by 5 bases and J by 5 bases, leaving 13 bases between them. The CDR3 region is CASSSYREDEQYF. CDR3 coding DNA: TGTGCCAGCAGTTCGTACAGGGAGGACGAGCAGTACTTC.

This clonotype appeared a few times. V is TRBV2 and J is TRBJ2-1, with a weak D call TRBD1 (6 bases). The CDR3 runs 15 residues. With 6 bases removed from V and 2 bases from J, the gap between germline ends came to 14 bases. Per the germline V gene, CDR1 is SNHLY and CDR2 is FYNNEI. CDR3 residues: CASSPSGVPYNEQFF. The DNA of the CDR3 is TGTGCCAGCAGCCCCTCAGGGGTTCCCTACAATGAGCAGTTCTTC.

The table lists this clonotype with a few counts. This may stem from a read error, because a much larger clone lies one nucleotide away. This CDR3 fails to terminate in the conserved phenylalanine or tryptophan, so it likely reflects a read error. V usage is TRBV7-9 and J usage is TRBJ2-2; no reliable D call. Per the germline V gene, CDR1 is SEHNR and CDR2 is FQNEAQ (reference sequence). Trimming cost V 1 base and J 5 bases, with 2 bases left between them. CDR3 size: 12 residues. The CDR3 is CASSLETGELFL. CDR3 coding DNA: TGTGCCAGCAGCTTAGAGACCGGGGAGCTGTTTCTT.

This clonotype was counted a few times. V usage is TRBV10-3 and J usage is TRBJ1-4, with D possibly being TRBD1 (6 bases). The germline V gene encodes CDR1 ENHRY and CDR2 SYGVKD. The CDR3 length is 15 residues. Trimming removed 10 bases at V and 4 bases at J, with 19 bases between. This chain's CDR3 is CATRTTGNDNEKLFF. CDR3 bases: TGTGCCACCAGGACTACAGGGAATGATAATGAAAAACTGTTTTTT.

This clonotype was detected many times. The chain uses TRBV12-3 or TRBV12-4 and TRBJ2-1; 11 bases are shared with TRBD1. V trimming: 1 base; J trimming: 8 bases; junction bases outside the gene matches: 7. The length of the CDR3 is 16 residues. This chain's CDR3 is CASSLDGTGGSDEQFF. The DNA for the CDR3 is TGTGCCAGCAGTTTAGACGGGACAGGGGGTAGCGATGAGCAGTTCTTC.

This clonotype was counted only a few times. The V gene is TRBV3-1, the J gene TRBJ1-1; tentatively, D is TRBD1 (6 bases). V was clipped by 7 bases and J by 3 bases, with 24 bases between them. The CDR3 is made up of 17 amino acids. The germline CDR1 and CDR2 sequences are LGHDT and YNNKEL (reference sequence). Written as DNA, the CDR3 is TGTGCCAGCACCAAAGGGGGGGGCTGGACCAAAGACACTGAAGCTTTCTTT. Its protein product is CASTKGGGWTKDTEAFF.